The next 21 T cell receptor beta chains were all read from a single sample in a study of molecular identifiers for immune sequencing clone quantification. TCRdb reprocessed the PCR reads via MiXCR and lists one record per CDR3 protein. The sample records around 480,000 distinct CDR3 sequences, 25% being singletons. The material sequenced was naive CD8+ T cells from blood, with Jurkat cell RNA spiked in. Subset reported: FACS-sorted CD8+CD4-CCR7+CD45RA+ naive T cells. The receptors here all came from a human donor in good health. Some libraries in this study had Jurkat cell RNA spiked in.

This clonotype came up a few times. The V and J genes are TRBV6-2 or TRBV6-3 and TRBJ2-7; no clear D gene. V dropped 1 base and J dropped 0 bases, with 16 bases sitting between them. Germline CDR1 MNHEY, CDR2 SVGEGT. The CDR3 is 17 residues long. DNA of the CDR3: TGTGCCAGCAGTTACTATCCGGCAGCCCCAGACTCCTACGAGCAGTACTTC. This gives the protein CASSYYPAAPDSYEQYF.

With respect to this clonotype: An end of the junction differs from the germline gene, which may be a read error. The V call is TRBV13, the J call TRBJ2-5; unclear D gene. The CDR3 covers 13 residues. Germline CDR1 is PRHDT and CDR2 is FYEKMQ (reference sequence). CDR3 DNA sequence: TGTGCCAGCGCCCCGGCTACCCAAGAGCCCCAGTACTTC. It translates to CASAPATQEPQYF. The full variable domain, rest sourced from reference TRBV13 and TRBJ2-5, is AAGVIQSPRHLIKEKRETATLKCYPIPRHDTVYWYQQGPGQDPQFLISFYEKMQSDKGSIPDRFSAQQFSDYHSELNMSSLELGDSALYFCASAPATQEPQYFGPGTRLLVL.

Many counts were recorded for this clonotype. V is TRBV20-1 and J is TRBJ2-7, with 13 nucleotides matching TRBD2. The CDR3 has 13 residues. The ends lost 6 bases at V and 6 bases at J; junction bases unmatched: 5. The germline V gene encodes CDR1 DFQATT and CDR2 SNEGSKA (reference sequence). CDR3 protein: CSAGLAGVVEQYF. Written as DNA, the CDR3 is TGCAGTGCAGGACTAGCGGGAGTGGTCGAGCAGTACTTC.

The chain uses TRBV9 and TRBJ2-7; perhaps TRBD1 as D (6 bases). This CDR3 comprises 14 residues. V lost 4 bases, J lost 5 bases, and 16 bases lay in between. From germline, CDR1 is SGDLS and CDR2 YYNGEE. CDR3: CASSLSGRGHEQYF. In DNA, the CDR3 is TGTGCCAGCAGCCTTAGTGGCAGGGGCCACGAGCAGTACTTC.

V usage is TRBV6-2 or TRBV6-3 and J usage is TRBJ2-7, with D hard to call. The CDR3 extends over 14 amino acids. Per the germline V gene, CDR1 is MNHEY and CDR2 is SVGEGT. Trimming removed 7 bases from V and 12 bases from J, with 25 bases in between. CDR3 sequence reads: CASTLLRGPYAPYF. CDR3 sequence (DNA): TGTGCCAGCACCTTACTGCGCGGCCCCTACGCGCCGTACTTC.

This clonotype was found many times. This rearrangement joins TRBV20-1 to TRBJ1-1; D unclear. The length of the CDR3 is 10 residues. V was clipped by 3 bases and J by 7 bases, with 6 bases between them. Looked up from germline, CDR1 is DFQATT and CDR2 is SNEGSKA (reference sequence). In DNA, the CDR3 is TGCAGTGCTAGGGCAGGTGAAGCTTTCTTT. Protein product: CSARAGEAFF.

This clonotype occurred many times. The chain uses TRBV5-4 and TRBJ1-4, with 8 bases fitting TRBD1. There are 12 residues in the CDR3. V lost 4 bases and J lost 11; bases outside the gene matches: 4. The germline CDR1 and CDR2 sequences are SGHNT and YYREEE (reference sequence). CDR3 region: CASSGTGGKLFF. CDR3 nucleotide sequence: TGTGCCAGCAGCGGGACAGGTGGGAAACTGTTTTTT.

This chain connects TRBV19 to TRBJ2-7; D uncertain. Germline CDR1 reads LNHDA; CDR2 reads SQIVND (reference sequence). V lost 2 bases and J 5 bases, leaving 7 bases between the germline ends. This CDR3 is built from 12 residues. The CDR3 sequence is CASSISAHEQYF. CDR3 bases: TGTGCCAGTAGTATATCGGCCCACGAGCAGTACTTC.

The CDR3 nucleotides read TGTGCCAGCAGCTTCACAGGGGAAGATGGCTACACCTTC. Encoded protein: CASSFTGEDGYTF. The chain carries TRBV13 and TRBJ1-2, with TRBD1 matching over 7 bases. Germline lookup yields CDR1 PRHDT and CDR2 FYEKMQ (reference sequence). V shed 3 bases, J shed 6 bases, and the junction held 4 bases outside the gene matches. The CDR3 is 13 residues long.

Worth noting for this clonotype: A clone one base away is much larger, so this may be a read error. The chain combines TRBV6-2 or TRBV6-3 with TRBJ1-5; D is unclear. Looked up from germline, CDR1 is MNHEY and CDR2 is SVGEGT. This CDR3 has 14 residues. CDR3 nucleotide sequence: TGTGCCAGCAGACCTGGACGCGGCAATCGGCCCCAGCATTTT. Translated: CASRPGRGNRPQHF.

In this sample, this clonotype turned up many times. The rearrangement links TRBV7-9 to TRBJ2-3, with 8 bases lining up with TRBD2. Germline values: CDR1 SEHNR, CDR2 FQNEAQ (reference sequence). This CDR3 comprises 19 residues. V lost 5 bases to trimming and J lost 2 bases; unmatched junction nucleotides: 18. The CDR3 region has the DNA TGTGCCAGCAGCCCCACCGGCGGGAGGAGTCATCTGAACACAGATACGCAGTATTTT. Protein: CASSPTGGRSHLNTDTQYF.

This clonotype was counted only a few times. The chain carries TRBV12-3 or TRBV12-4 and TRBJ1-1, with D possibly matching TRBD1 (5 bases). V lost 2 bases to trimming and J lost 5 bases, with 12 bases between them. This CDR3 has 14 amino acids. This CDR3 reads CASSLRSGWTEAFF. CDR3 in DNA: TGTGCCAGCAGTTTAAGGTCAGGGTGGACTGAAGCTTTCTTT.

On this clonotype: It may be a read error: a sequence one base away is much more abundant. The chain couples TRBV15 to TRBJ2-5; unclear D gene. There are 13 residues in the CDR3. Germline loops: CDR1 LNHNV, CDR2 YYDKDF (reference sequence). Trimming stripped 8 bases from V and 2 bases from J, with 12 bases between. As DNA, the CDR3 is TGTGCCACCGGTTCTCTCCTACAAGAGACCCAGTACTTC. Amino acid sequence: CATGSLLQETQYF.

The V and J genes are TRBV7-2 and TRBJ2-1, with TRBD2 matching over 8 bases. The CDR3 runs to 18 residues. Unmatched junction bases numbered 9, after V lost 2 bases and J lost 0 bases. CDR1 and CDR2 (germline): SGHTA, FQGNSA. CDR3 residues: CASSLNSVLAGSYNEQFF. As DNA, the CDR3 is TGTGCCAGCAGCTTAAATTCGGTGCTAGCGGGCTCCTACAATGAGCAGTTCTTC. Using reference TRBV7-2 and TRBJ2-1 for the parts outside the CDR3, the full variable domain is GAGVSQSPSNKVTEKGKDVELRCDPISGHTALYWYRQSLGQGLEFLIYFQGNSAPDKSGLPSDRFSAERTGGSVSTLTIQRTQQEDSAVYLCASSLNSVLAGSYNEQFFGPGTRLTVL.

Concerning this clonotype: Possible read error: a much larger clone is one base away. This rearrangement joins TRBV28 to TRBJ2-5; 8 nucleotides align to TRBD1. V shed 6 bases and J 0 bases; nucleotides not matched to a gene: 21. CDR1 and CDR2 from the germline V gene are MDHEN and SYDVKM. The CDR3 extends over 20 amino acids. The CDR3 DNA sequence: TGTGCCAGCAGCTTCCTACCCCCCGGGACAGGAGAGCCGTACCAAGAGACCCAGTACTTC. Its protein product is CASSFLPPGTGEPYQETQYF. Together with reference TRBV28 and TRBJ2-5, the CDR3 gives the full variable domain: DVKVTQSSRYLVKRTGEKVFLECVQDMDHENMFWYRQDPGLGLRLIYFSYDVKMKEKGDIPEGYSVSREKKERFSLILESASTNQTSMYLCASSFLPPGTGEPYQETQYFGPGTRLLVL.

As for this clonotype: With a much larger clone just one base away, this may be a read error. J is TRBJ2-7 and V is TRBV4-1; 7 nucleotides match TRBD1. The CDR3 is made up of 14 amino acids. Germline loops: CDR1 MGHRA, CDR2 YSYEKL. DNA of the CDR3: TGCGCCAGCAGCCAAGAAGACAGGGCCTACGAGCAGTGCTTC. Translating gives CASSQEDRAYEQCF.

This clonotype has ten or more counts. V gene TRBV5-1 combines with J gene TRBJ2-3; D might be TRBD2 (6 bases). Trimming removed 1 base at V and 2 bases at J, with 14 bases between. The CDR3 length is 16 residues. Germline CDR1 and CDR2: SGHRS and YFSETQ. For the CDR3, the DNA is TGCGCCAGCAGCTTGTTCGAGCGGACTACCACAGATACGCAGTATTTT. Protein sequence: CASSLFERTTTDTQYF. Full variable domain (rest looked up from reference TRBV5-1 and TRBJ2-3): KAGVTQTPRYLIKTRGQQVTLSCSPISGHRSVSWYQQTPGQGLQFLFEYFSETQRNKGNFPGRFSGRQFSNSRSEMNVSTLELGDSALYLCASSLFERTTTDTQYFGPGTRLTVL.

This clonotype came up a few times. The chain is built from TRBV20-1 and TRBJ1-1; possibly TRBD1 for D (5 bases). Germline-derived CDR1 and CDR2 are DFQATT and SNEGSKA (reference sequence). The CDR3 covers 14 residues. Trimming removed 0 bases from V and 5 bases from J, with 13 bases in between. Here the CDR3 reads CSARDMRQSTEAFF. The CDR3 DNA is TGCAGTGCTAGAGACATGAGACAGTCTACTGAAGCTTTCTTT.

The J gene is TRBJ2-3, the V gene TRBV5-1, with 7 bases identical to TRBD2. The length of the CDR3 is 15 residues. Germline assignment: CDR1 SGHRS and CDR2 YFSETQ. The junction had 9 bases not matched to a gene; V was cut back by 4 bases and J by 4 bases. CDR3 loop: CASSAPGEGPDTQYF. CDR3 nucleotide sequence: TGCGCCAGCAGCGCGCCGGGGGAGGGCCCAGATACGCAGTATTTT.

A few counts support this clonotype. Compared with germline, one end of the junction differs, possibly owing to a read error. The chain employs TRBV2 and TRBJ2-2; D possibly corresponds to TRBD2 (5 bases). The CDR3 has 17 residues. CDR1 is SNHLY and CDR2 is FYNNEI in the germline V gene. The DNA for the CDR3 is TGTGCCAGCAGTCAAGCCGGAGGCGCGGCCAACACCGGGGAGCTGTTTTTT. Protein product: CASSQAGGAANTGELFF.

This chain joins TRBV27 and TRBJ2-7, with D hard to call. The CDR3 is made up of 14 amino acids. The germline V gene encodes CDR1 MNHEY and CDR2 SMNVEV (reference sequence). V shed 3 bases and J shed 2 bases, with 11 bases lying between them. CDR3 in DNA: TGTGCCAGCAGTTTTGGACCGAACGCCTACGAGCAGTACTTC. Translation: CASSFGPNAYEQYF.